This T cell receptor beta chain was identified in a study of blood T cell repertoires in COVID-19. The CDR3 runs to 15 residues. V dropped 5 bases and J dropped 5 bases, with 13 bases sitting between them. Germline V lookup: CDR1 MDHEN, CDR2 SYDVKM. Sequencing used immunoSEQ multiplex PCR; TCRdb keeps in-frame clones, though not all of them. The table has about 170,000 clones, about 80% seen once. The genes are TRBV28 and TRBJ1-6; maybe TRBD1 (5 bases). This receptor was identified in a woman aged 70-85 years with acute or convalescent COVID-19. The specimen was peripheral blood. The CDR3 spells CASSHSRGDNSPLHF. The CDR3 bases are TGTGCCAGCAGTCATTCCCGGGGGGATAATTCACCCCTCCACTTT.